This TCR beta chain appears in the sequencing data of a study of shared clonotypes between healthy human individuals. Clones were read by immunoSEQ multiplex PCR, and TCRdb kept only the in-frame ones, dropping some. The profile shows around 1,100,000 clones, approximately 80% of them singletons. V was clipped by 8 bases and J by 7 bases; unmatched bases: 13. This CDR3 contains 15 residues. The germline CDR1 and CDR2 sequences are SGHRS and YFSETQ. This chain links TRBV5-1 with TRBJ1-4; 8 bases align to TRBD1. The sequence derives from a young man in good health. Some clones in this sample may be carry-over from other donors' samples. Sequencing was carried out using memory CD4+ T cells from PBMCs. The subset was: CD45RA-negative fraction. CDR3 bases: TGCGCCAGTCGGGCAGGGGGCAATCTTGGTGAAAAACTGTTTTTT. Its translation: CASRAGGNLGEKLFF.